The clone carrying this T cell receptor beta chain was recorded only once. The data stem from a study of blood T cell repertoires in COVID-19. For the study at large: Researchers got acute and convalescent COVID-19 samples from the United States, Italy and Spain. From T cells, B-cell-depleted T cells, or PBMCs came the material, which was cDNA or gDNA.

Per the study methods: Amplified reference gene primers provided the basis for estimating nucleated cell counts. TCRdb keeps only in-frame clones here, not all; method: immunoSEQ multiplex PCR. The D gene and trimming were derived from the DNA, and the V and J assignments and clone size from that table. Among 200,000 to 300,000 clones listed, roughly 86% were seen once. The trim removed 4 bases at V and 4 bases at J, leaving 8 bases unmatched. The CDR3 contains 17 residues. Germline assignment: CDR1 SGHRS and CDR2 YFSETQ. This receptor was taken from a man in his forties or fifties who had recovered from COVID-19. The V and J genes are TRBV5-1 and TRBJ1-4; 12 nucleotides agree with TRBD1. The sample taken for sequencing was peripheral blood. The chain's CDR3 is CASSEGQGALVNEKLFF. In nucleotides, the CDR3 is TGCGCCAGCAGCGAGGGACAGGGGGCATTGGTTAATGAAAAACTGTTTTTT.